This TCR beta chain is from a study of pediatric ulcerative colitis. CDR1 and CDR2 (germline): SNHLY, FYNNEI. The CDR3 totals 16 residues. V lost 11 bases and J lost 5; bases outside the gene matches: 12. The diagnostic colonoscopy in ulcerative colitis patients preceded any immunosuppressive treatment. The protocol was immunoSEQ multiplex PCR, while the TCRdb copy is restricted to in-frame clones and leaves out a portion. The table lists 60,000 or so clones, 75% to 85% of them singletons, with under 6.5% in the top ten. The chain has TRBV2 and TRBJ2-1, with 13 positions matching TRBD2. The TCR originated in a boy aged 5-17 years with moderate ulcerative colitis. Input material: blood. The CDR3 bases are TGTGCCGGGGAAGGGACTAGCGGGACTAGGAACAATGAGCAGTTCTTC. Amino acid sequence: CAGEGTSGTRNNEQFF.